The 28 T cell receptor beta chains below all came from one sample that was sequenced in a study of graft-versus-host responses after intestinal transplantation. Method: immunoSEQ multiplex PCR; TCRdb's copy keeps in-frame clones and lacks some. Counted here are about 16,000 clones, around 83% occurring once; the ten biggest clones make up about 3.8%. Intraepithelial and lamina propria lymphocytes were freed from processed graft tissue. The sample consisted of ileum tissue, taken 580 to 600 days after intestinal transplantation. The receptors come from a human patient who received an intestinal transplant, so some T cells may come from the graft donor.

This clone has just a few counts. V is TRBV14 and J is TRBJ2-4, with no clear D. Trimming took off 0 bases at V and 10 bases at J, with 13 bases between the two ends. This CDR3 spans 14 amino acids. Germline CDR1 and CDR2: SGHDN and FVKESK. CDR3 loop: CASSQEPGSAIQYF. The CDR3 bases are TGTGCCAGCAGCCAAGAACCTGGGTCGGCTATTCAGTACTTC.

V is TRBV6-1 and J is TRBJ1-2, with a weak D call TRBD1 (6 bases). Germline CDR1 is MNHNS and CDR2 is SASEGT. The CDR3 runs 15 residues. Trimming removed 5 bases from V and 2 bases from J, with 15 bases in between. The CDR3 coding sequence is TGTGCCAGCAGTTGGACAGAGGGGGTCAACTATGGCTACACCTTC. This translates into CASSWTEGVNYGYTF.

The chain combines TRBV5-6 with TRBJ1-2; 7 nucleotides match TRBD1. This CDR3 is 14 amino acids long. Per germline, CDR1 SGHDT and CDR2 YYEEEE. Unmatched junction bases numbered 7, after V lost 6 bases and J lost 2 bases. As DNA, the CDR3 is TGTGCCAGCACCAGGACAGGCCAAAACTATGGCTACACCTTC. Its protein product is CASTRTGQNYGYTF.

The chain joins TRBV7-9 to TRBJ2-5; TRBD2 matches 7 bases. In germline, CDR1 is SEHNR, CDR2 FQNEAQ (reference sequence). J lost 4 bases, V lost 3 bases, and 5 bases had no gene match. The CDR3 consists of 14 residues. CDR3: CASSFWASGETQYF. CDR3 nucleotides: TGTGCCAGCAGCTTTTGGGCTAGCGGAGAGACCCAGTACTTC.

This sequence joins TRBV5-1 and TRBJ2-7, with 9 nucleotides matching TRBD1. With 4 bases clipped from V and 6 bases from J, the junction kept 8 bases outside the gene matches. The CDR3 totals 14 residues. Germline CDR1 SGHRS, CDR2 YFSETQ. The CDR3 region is CASSPGTGIVEQYF. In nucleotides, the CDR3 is TGCGCCAGCAGCCCCGGGACAGGGATCGTCGAGCAGTACTTC.

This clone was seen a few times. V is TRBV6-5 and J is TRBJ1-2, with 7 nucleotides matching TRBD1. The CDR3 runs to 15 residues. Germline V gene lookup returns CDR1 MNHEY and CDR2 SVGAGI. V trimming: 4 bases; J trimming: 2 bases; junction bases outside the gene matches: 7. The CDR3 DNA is TGTGCCAGCAGTTCCCGGGACAGCGAGAACTATGGCTACACCTTC. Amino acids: CASSSRDSENYGYTF.

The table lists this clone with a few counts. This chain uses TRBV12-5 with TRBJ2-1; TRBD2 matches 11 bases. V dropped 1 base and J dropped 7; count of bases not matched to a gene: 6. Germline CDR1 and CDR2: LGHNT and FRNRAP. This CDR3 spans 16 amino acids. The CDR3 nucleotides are TGTGCTAGTGGTTTGGATAGCGGGGGGGCCCTAAATGAGCAGTTCTTC. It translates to CASGLDSGGALNEQFF.

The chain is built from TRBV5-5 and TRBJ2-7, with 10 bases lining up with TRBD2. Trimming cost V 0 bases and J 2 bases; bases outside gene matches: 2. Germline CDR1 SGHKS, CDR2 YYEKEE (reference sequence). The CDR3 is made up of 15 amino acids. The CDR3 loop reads CASSLALAGAYEQYF. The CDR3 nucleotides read TGTGCCAGCAGCTTGGCCCTAGCGGGGGCCTACGAGCAGTACTTC. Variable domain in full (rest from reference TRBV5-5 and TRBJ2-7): DAGVTQSPTHLIKTRGQQVTLRCSPISGHKSVSWYQQVLGQGPQFIFQYYEKEERGRGNFPDRFSARQFPNYSSELNVNALLLGDSALYLCASSLALAGAYEQYFGPGTRLTVT.

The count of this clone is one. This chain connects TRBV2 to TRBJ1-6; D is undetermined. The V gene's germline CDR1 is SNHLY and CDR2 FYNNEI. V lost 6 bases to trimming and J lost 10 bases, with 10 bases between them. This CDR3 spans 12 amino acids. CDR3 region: CASSPPISPLHF. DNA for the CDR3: TGTGCCAGCAGCCCGCCAATATCACCCCTCCACTTT.

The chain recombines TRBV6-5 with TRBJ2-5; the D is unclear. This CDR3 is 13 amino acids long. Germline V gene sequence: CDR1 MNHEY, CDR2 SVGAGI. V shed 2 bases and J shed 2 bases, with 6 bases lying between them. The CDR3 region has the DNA TGTGCCAGCAGTTACGTGGGGCAAGAGACCCAGTACTTC. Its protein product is CASSYVGQETQYF.

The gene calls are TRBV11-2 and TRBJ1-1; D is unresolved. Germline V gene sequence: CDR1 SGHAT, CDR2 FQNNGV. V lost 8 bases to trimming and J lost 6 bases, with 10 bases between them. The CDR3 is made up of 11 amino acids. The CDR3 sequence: CASRSASEAFF. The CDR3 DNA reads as TGTGCCAGCCGATCAGCCTCTGAAGCTTTCTTT.

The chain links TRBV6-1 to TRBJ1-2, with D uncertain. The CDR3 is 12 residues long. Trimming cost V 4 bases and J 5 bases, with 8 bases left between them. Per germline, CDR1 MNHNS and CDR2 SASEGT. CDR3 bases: TGTGCCAGCAGTGGCGGAGGATATGGCTACACCTTC. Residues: CASSGGGYGYTF.

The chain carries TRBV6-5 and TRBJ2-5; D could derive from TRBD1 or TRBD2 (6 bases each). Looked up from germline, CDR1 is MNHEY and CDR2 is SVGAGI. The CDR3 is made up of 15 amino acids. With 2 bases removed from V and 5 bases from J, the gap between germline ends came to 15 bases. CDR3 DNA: TGTGCCAGCAGTTACCGTATGGGGGGCGAGGAGACCCAGTACTTC. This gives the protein CASSYRMGGEETQYF.

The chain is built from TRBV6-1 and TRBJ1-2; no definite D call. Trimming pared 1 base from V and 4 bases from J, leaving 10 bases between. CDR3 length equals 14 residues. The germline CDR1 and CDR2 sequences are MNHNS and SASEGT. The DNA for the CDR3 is TGTGCCAGCAGTGAAGGGTGGCAGACCTATGGCTACACCTTC. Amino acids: CASSEGWQTYGYTF.

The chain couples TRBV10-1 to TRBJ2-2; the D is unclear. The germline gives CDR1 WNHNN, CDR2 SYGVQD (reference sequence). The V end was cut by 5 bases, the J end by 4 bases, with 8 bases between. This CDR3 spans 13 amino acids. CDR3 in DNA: TGCGCCAGCAGTAGCACCATCACCGGGGAGCTGTTTTTT. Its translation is CASSSTITGELFF.

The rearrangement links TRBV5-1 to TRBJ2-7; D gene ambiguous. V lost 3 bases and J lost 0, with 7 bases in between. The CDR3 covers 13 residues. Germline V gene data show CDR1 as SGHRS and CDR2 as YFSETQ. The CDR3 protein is CASSYGASYEQYF. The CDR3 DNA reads TGCGCCAGCAGCTACGGCGCCTCCTACGAGCAGTACTTC.

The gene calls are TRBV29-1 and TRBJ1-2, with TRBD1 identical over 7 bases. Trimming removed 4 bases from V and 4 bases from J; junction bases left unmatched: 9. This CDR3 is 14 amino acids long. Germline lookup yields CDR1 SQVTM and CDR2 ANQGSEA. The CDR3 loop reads CSVATGSAGYGYTF. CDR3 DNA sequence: TGCAGCGTTGCGACAGGGAGTGCTGGCTATGGCTACACCTTC.

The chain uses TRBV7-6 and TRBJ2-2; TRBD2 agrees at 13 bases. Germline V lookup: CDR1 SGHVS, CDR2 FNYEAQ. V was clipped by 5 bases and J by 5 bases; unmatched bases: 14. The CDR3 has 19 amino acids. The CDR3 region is CASSPTLTSGGQVTGELFF. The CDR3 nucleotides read TGTGCCAGCAGCCCCACCCTGACTAGCGGGGGGCAAGTAACCGGGGAGCTGTTTTTT.

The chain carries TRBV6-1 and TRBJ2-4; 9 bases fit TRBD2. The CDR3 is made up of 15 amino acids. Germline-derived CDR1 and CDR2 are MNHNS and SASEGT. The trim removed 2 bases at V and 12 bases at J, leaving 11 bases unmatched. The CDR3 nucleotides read TGTGCCAGCAGTGAACTAGCTAGCGGGGCTCATCCTCAGTACTTC. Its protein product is CASSELASGAHPQYF.

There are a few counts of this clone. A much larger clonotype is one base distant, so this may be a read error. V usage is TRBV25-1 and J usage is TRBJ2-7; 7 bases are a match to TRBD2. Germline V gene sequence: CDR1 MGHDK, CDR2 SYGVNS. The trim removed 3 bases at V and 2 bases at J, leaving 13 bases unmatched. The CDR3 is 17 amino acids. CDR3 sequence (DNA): TGTGCCAGCAGTGAGTACGGGGGGAAGGGTGGGGCCTACGAGCAGTACTTC. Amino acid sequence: CASSEYGGKGGAYEQYF.

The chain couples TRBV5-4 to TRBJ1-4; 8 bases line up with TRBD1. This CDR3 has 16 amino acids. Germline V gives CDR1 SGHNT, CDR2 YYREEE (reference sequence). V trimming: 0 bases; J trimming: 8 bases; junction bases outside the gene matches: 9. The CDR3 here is CASSLGEGQGLEKLFF. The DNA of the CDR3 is TGTGCCAGCAGCTTGGGAGAAGGACAGGGTTTGGAAAAACTGTTTTTT.

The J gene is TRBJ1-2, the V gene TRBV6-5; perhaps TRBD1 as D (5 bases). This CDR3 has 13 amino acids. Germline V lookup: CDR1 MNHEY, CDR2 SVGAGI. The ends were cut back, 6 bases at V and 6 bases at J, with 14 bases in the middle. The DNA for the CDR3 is TGTGCCAGCAGGTCAGGGCATGGGGATGGCTACACCTTC. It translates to CASRSGHGDGYTF.

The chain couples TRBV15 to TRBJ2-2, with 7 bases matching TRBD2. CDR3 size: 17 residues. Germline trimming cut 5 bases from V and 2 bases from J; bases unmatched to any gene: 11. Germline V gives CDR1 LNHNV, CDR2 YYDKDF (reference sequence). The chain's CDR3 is CATSARGWGLNTGELFF. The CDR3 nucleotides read TGTGCCACCAGCGCAAGAGGTTGGGGACTAAACACCGGGGAGCTGTTTTTT.

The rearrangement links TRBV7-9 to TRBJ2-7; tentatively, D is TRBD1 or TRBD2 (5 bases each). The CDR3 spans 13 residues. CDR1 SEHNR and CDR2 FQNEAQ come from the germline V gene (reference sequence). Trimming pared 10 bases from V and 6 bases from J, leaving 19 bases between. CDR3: CAIGAGFEGEQYF. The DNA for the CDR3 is TGTGCCATCGGTGCAGGGTTCGAGGGCGAGCAGTACTTC.

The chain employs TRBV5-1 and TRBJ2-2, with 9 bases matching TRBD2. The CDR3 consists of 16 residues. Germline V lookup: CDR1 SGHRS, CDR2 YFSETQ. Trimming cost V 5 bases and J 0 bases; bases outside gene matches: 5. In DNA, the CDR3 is TGCGCCAGCAGTAAAGTAGCGGGGGCGAACACCGGGGAGCTGTTTTTT. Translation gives CASSKVAGANTGELFF.

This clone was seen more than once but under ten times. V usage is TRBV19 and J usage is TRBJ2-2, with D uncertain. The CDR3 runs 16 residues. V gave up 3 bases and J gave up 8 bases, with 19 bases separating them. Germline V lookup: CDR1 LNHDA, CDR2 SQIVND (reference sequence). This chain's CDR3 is CASSMAAAPNSGELFF. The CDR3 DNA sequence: TGTGCCAGTAGTATGGCGGCAGCCCCTAATTCAGGGGAGCTGTTTTTT.

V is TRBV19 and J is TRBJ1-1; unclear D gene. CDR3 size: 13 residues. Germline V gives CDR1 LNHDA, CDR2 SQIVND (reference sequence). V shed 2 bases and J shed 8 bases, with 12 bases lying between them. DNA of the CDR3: TGTGCCAGTAGTATAACCCCGGGAACCGAAGCTTTCTTT. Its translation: CASSITPGTEAFF.

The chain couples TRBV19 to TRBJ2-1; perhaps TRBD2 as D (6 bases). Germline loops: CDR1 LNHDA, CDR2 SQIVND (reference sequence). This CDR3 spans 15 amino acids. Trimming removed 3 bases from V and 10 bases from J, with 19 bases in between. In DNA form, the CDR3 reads TGTGCCAGTAGTATCGGGACCACTGGGGGGAGGGAGCAGTTCTTC. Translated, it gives CASSIGTTGGREQFF.